This passage covers 18 T cell receptor beta chains from one sample sequenced in a study of CD8+CD57+ T cells in acquired aplastic anemia. Template material for TCR beta VDJ and CDR3 profiling consisted of genomic DNA. From the reads, TCRdb called clonotypes with MiXCR, one entry per CDR3 protein. This sample has some 190,000 distinct CDR3 sequences, with around 50% found just once. The sequencing sample was made of sorted CD4+, CD8+, or CD8+CD57+ T cells (not recorded which) from PBMCs. Receptors were obtained from a human donor in good health, serving as a control.

The rearrangement uses TRBV28 and TRBJ2-1; D possibly uses TRBD1 or TRBD2 (5 bases each). V lost 3 bases to trimming and J lost 4 bases, with 19 bases between them. The CDR3 length is 17 residues. CDR1 and CDR2 (germline): MDHEN, SYDVKM. For the CDR3, the DNA is TGTGCCAGCAGTTTGCCCTCCGGCTGGGGACCATACAATGAGCAGTTCTTC. Translating it yields CASSLPSGWGPYNEQFF.

This rearrangement joins TRBV7-9 to TRBJ1-6; 8 bases agree with TRBD1. V trimming: 1 base; J trimming: 12 bases; junction bases outside the gene matches: 14. The CDR3 spans 17 residues. Germline values: CDR1 SEHNR, CDR2 FQNEAQ (reference sequence). In DNA, the CDR3 is TGTGCCAGCAGCTTAGAGCCAGGAGCGACAGGGGAAGGACCCCTCCACTTT. Translated: CASSLEPGATGEGPLHF.

The V call is TRBV2, the J call TRBJ2-7; TRBD1 matches at 10 bases. The length of the CDR3 is 16 residues. With V trimmed by 5 bases and J by 3 bases, 10 bases remained unmatched. Looked up from germline, CDR1 is SNHLY and CDR2 is FYNNEI. The CDR3 sequence: CASSPYPGTGVYEQYF. DNA for the CDR3: TGTGCCAGCAGTCCTTACCCCGGGACAGGGGTCTACGAGCAGTACTTC.

The chain combines TRBV19 with TRBJ2-2, with TRBD1 as a possible D gene (5 bases). This CDR3 region has 13 residues. V gave up 3 bases and J gave up 4 bases, with 6 bases separating them. Germline V gene lookup returns CDR1 LNHDA and CDR2 SQIVND (reference sequence). This CDR3 is CASSIQGTGELFF. In nucleotides, the CDR3 is TGTGCCAGTAGTATTCAGGGCACCGGGGAGCTGTTTTTT.

The chain links TRBV4-2 to TRBJ1-4; weak D call: TRBD1 (5 bases). V lost 0 bases and J lost 4, with 12 bases in between. The CDR3 sequence is 16 residues long. CDR1 and CDR2 from the germline V gene are LGHNA and YNFKEQ. The CDR3 sequence is CASSQDPEGINEKLFF. The DNA for the CDR3 is TGTGCCAGCAGCCAAGATCCAGAGGGGATTAATGAAAAACTGTTTTTT.

This clonotype was counted only a few times. The chain joins TRBV9 to TRBJ2-7, with TRBD2 matching over 11 bases. This CDR3 comprises 15 residues. Germline CDR1 reads SGDLS; CDR2 reads YYNGEE. V shed 6 bases and J 6 bases; nucleotides not matched to a gene: 11. The CDR3 nucleotides read TGTGCCAGCACCAGGGATTCGACTAGCGGGGTCGAGCAGTACTTC. It is translated as CASTRDSTSGVEQYF.

This clonotype was detected a few times. The V call is TRBV19, the J call TRBJ2-2; possible D gene TRBD2, 7 bases. Trimming cost V 5 bases and J 2 bases, with 12 bases left between them. Germline V gene lookup returns CDR1 LNHDA and CDR2 SQIVND (reference sequence). The CDR3 runs to 15 residues. In DNA, the CDR3 is TGTGCCAGTAGTCCGGGGGGCAGTAACACCGGGGAGCTGTTTTTT. Protein: CASSPGGSNTGELFF.

This clonotype was observed a single time. The V call is TRBV7-6, the J call TRBJ2-3; TRBD2 matches at 11 bases. From germline, CDR1 is SGHVS and CDR2 FNYEAQ. The CDR3 contains 16 residues. V lost 3 bases and J lost 5; bases outside the gene matches: 7. The CDR3 sequence is CASSFAPTSGGDTQYF. CDR3 DNA sequence: TGTGCCAGCAGCTTCGCTCCCACTAGCGGGGGAGATACGCAGTATTTT.

This clonotype was seen only a few times. The J gene is TRBJ2-7, the V gene TRBV7-2; D not certain. V shed 5 bases and J shed 7 bases, with 12 bases lying between them. CDR1 SGHTA and CDR2 FQGNSA come from the germline V gene. The CDR3 sequence is 12 residues long. The CDR3 DNA reads TGTGCCAGCAGCCTAGTTGCAGTGGAGCAGTACTTC. Translation: CASSLVAVEQYF.

The chain is built from TRBV20-1 and TRBJ1-2; D is uncertain. V lost 3 bases and J lost 4, with 9 bases in between. Germline CDR1 is DFQATT and CDR2 is SNEGSKA (reference sequence). This CDR3 has 12 amino acids. The CDR3 nucleotides are TGCAGTGCTAGTATGGGAAGCTATGGCTACACCTTC. It codes for CSASMGSYGYTF.

Points on this clonotype: This may be a read error: a much more frequent sequence differs by one nucleotide. This chain connects TRBV6-5 to TRBJ2-3; no clear D gene. This CDR3 has 13 residues. CDR1 is MNHEY and CDR2 is SVGAGI in the germline V gene. V was shortened by 5 bases and J by 4 bases, with 10 bases between the two germline ends. CDR3 in DNA: TGTGCCAGCAGTCCCCCGGGCGCAGATACGCAGTATTTT. Translation gives CASSPPGADTQYF.

In its sample, this clonotype was seen many times. The chain carries TRBV24-1 and TRBJ1-2, with D perhaps TRBD1 (6 bases). Deletions cut 3 bases from V and 2 bases from J, with 15 bases between. This CDR3 has 16 residues. Germline loops: CDR1 KGHDR, CDR2 SFDVKD. CDR3 amino acids: CATSDRTEKWNYGYTF. CDR3 bases: TGTGCCACCAGTGATCGGACAGAGAAGTGGAACTATGGCTACACCTTC.

The chain uses TRBV5-1 and TRBJ1-1; no firm D call. Germline V gene sequence: CDR1 SGHRS, CDR2 YFSETQ. The CDR3 spans 14 residues. V lost 4 bases and J 9 bases, leaving 19 bases between the germline ends. Written as DNA, the CDR3 is TGCGCCAGCAGCCAAGAATGGACCCAGGATCAAGCTTTCTTT. Translating it yields CASSQEWTQDQAFF.

This clonotype was counted ten times or more. The genes are TRBV4-3 and TRBJ1-1, with no clear D. The CDR3 sequence is 14 residues long. Germline values: CDR1 LGHNA, CDR2 YSLEER. Trimming stripped 4 bases from V and 2 bases from J, with 11 bases between. CDR3 protein: CASSPQALNTEAFF. CDR3 nucleotide sequence: TGCGCCAGCAGCCCGCAAGCTCTTAACACTGAAGCTTTCTTT.

The CDR3 protein is CASSKADRRNTEAFF. The DNA of the CDR3 is TGTGCCAGTAGTAAGGCTGACAGGAGAAACACTGAAGCTTTCTTT. The chain employs TRBV19 and TRBJ1-1; TRBD1 is a possible D gene (6 bases). CDR3 length: 15 residues. Trimming took 4 bases from V and 2 from J, leaving 14 bases between them. From germline, CDR1 is LNHDA and CDR2 SQIVND (reference sequence).

The genes are TRBV24-1 and TRBJ2-3; no clear D. The CDR3 is 13 amino acids. Trimming cost V 4 bases and J 1 base, with 5 bases left between them. Germline CDR1 is KGHDR and CDR2 is SFDVKD. In DNA form, the CDR3 reads TGTGCCACCAGTGACCATGGCACAGATACGCAGTATTTT. Amino acid sequence: CATSDHGTDTQYF.

This clonotype was seen at least ten times. The chain uses TRBV7-2 and TRBJ1-5, with D hard to call. Germline lookup yields CDR1 SGHTA and CDR2 FQGNSA. The CDR3 has 14 amino acids. Trimming shortened V by 1 base and J by 7 bases, and 11 bases separated the two germline ends. This CDR3 reads CASSLGVSAQPQHF. The CDR3 nucleotides are TGTGCCAGCAGCTTAGGTGTGTCAGCCCAGCCCCAGCATTTT.

This clonotype was seen more than once but under ten times. J is TRBJ2-1 and V is TRBV28; D gene uncertain. Germline V lookup: CDR1 MDHEN, CDR2 SYDVKM. The V end was cut by 2 bases, the J end by 4 bases, with 9 bases between. This CDR3 has 14 amino acids. CDR3 sequence (DNA): TGTGCCAGCAGTTTAGTCCGACGGTACAATGAGCAGTTCTTC. Protein sequence: CASSLVRRYNEQFF.